This is a list of T cell receptor beta chains from one sample in a study of glioma-infiltrating T cells. From the multiplex PCR reads, TCRdb called clonotypes with MiXCR, one entry per CDR3 protein. Of over 70,000 distinct CDR3 sequences listed, approximately 22% are singletons. The sample consisted of glioma tissue, nonneoplastic brain tissue, or PBMCs (not recorded which). All receptors derive from a human donor with low-grade glioma or glioblastoma, undergoing nonglioma brain surgery, or in good health (not recorded which). Each CDR3 is given with its conserved first and last residue. Fields, in order: J gene, D gene, clone size, V gene, CDR3 protein, CDR3 DNA. A D gene is named only where the DNA matches it firmly. Clone size is shown for a subset of rows, as once, few, many or a class of expanded clone.

>TRBJ2-1|TRBD2|many|TRBV6-1
CASSEARSSGRRNEQFF
TGTGCCAGCAGTGAAGCGAGGAGTAGCGGGAGGAGGAATGAGCAGTTCTTC
>TRBJ1-2|NA|many|TRBV6-1
CASRNLRQSYGYTF
TGTGCCAGCAGAAACCTCCGACAGTCCTATGGCTACACCTTC
>TRBJ2-3|TRBD1|many|TRBV18
CASSPSLFTGTGARDTQYF
TGTGCCAGCTCACCAAGTCTATTCACTGGGACAGGGGCCAGAGATACGCAGTATTTT
>TRBJ2-3|TRBD2|many|TRBV20-1
CSAIPSGTSTDTQYF
TGCAGTGCGATTCCCAGCGGGACGAGCACAGATACGCAGTATTTT
>TRBJ1-4|NA|many|TRBV4-2
CASSQVGQGLDEKLFF
TGTGCCAGCAGCCAAGTCGGGCAGGGCCTAGATGAAAAACTGTTTTTT
>TRBJ2-5|TRBD1|many|TRBV24-1
CAIPDRDGRETQYF
TGTGCCATTCCGGACAGGGACGGGCGGGAGACCCAGTACTTC
>TRBJ2-6|NA|NA|TRBV6-6
CASSYDPSGANVLTF
TGTGCCAGCAGTTACGACCCCTCTGGGGCCAACGTCCTGACTTTC
>TRBJ1-6|NA|NA|TRBV5-1
CASSWDGDGLKPLHF
TGCGCCAGCAGCTGGGACGGCGACGGTTTAAAACCCCTCCACTTT
>TRBJ2-5|NA|NA|TRBV5-6
CASSSGLNQETQYF
TGTGCCAGCAGCTCTGGACTAAACCAAGAGACCCAGTACTTC
>TRBJ2-1|NA|many|TRBV2
CASMKLETSYNEQFF
TGTGCCAGCATGAAACTAGAAACAAGTTACAATGAGCAGTTCTTC
>TRBJ1-6|TRBD1|many|TRBV27
CASSTGTGDNSPLHF
TGTGCCAGCAGTACTGGGACAGGGGATAATTCACCCCTCCACTTT
>TRBJ2-3|TRBD2|NA|TRBV7-2
CASSPELAGPSLDQYF
TGTGCCAGCAGCCCCGAACTAGCGGGGCCTTCGTTGGATCAGTATTTT
>TRBJ2-3|TRBD2|many|TRBV6-6
CASSYGGGGDTQYF
TGTGCCAGCAGTTACGGCGGGGGGGGAGATACGCAGTATTTT
>TRBJ2-7|TRBD2|many|TRBV20-1
CSAPRAGTPSYEQYF
TGCAGTGCCCCAAGAGCGGGAACACCCTCCTACGAGCAGTACTTC
>TRBJ2-1|NA|many|TRBV7-2
CASKLDTLLYNEQFF
TGTGCCAGCAAACTAGACACACTCCTCTACAATGAGCAGTTCTTC
>TRBJ1-3|NA|NA|TRBV7-6
CASSMYSGNTIYF
TGTGCCAGCAGCATGTACTCTGGAAACACCATATATTTT
>TRBJ2-1|NA|few|TRBV7-9
CASSSARFEQFF
TGTGCCAGCAGCTCGGCCCGGTTTGAGCAGTTCTTC
>TRBJ1-5|NA|many|TRBV2
CASSDYSGQPQHF
TGTGCCAGCAGTGATTACTCGGGTCAGCCCCAGCATTTT
>TRBJ2-2|NA|NA|TRBV2
CASCPEVITGELFF
TGTGCCAGCTGTCCAGAGGTTATTACCGGGGAGCTGTTTTTT
>TRBJ1-1|TRBD1|NA|TRBV18
CASSPSRQGRENTEAFF
TGTGCCAGCTCACCATCTAGACAGGGGCGGGAGAACACTGAAGCTTTCTTT
>TRBJ1-6|TRBD1|many|TRBV2
CARGQPASPLHF
TGTGCCAGGGGACAGCCCGCTTCACCCCTCCACTTT
>TRBJ2-3|TRBD2|NA|TRBV4-2
CASSLGTSGRNTDTQYF
TGTGCCAGCAGCTTAGGGACTAGCGGGAGAAACACAGATACGCAGTATTTT
>TRBJ2-7|NA|many|TRBV6-1
CASRQTVTYEQYF
TGTGCCAGCAGACAAACAGTGACCTACGAGCAGTACTTC
>TRBJ2-3|TRBD2|NA|TRBV18
CASSPGLAVTDTQYF
TGTGCCAGCTCGCCGGGACTAGCGGTAACAGATACGCAGTATTTT
>TRBJ2-5|NA|NA|TRBV6-1
CASSVTGTVTQETQYF
TGTGCCAGCAGTGTTACCGGGACCGTAACTCAAGAGACCCAGTACTTC
>TRBJ2-3|TRBD1|NA|TRBV20-1
CSAPSPGTASWDTQYF
TGCAGTGCTCCCTCGCCCGGGACAGCCTCGTGGGATACGCAGTATTTT
>TRBJ2-1|NA|NA|TRBV7-6
CASSLVGTSGEQLF
TGTGCCAGCAGCTTAGTGGGTACGAGCGGTGAGCAGCTCTTC